This is a list of T cell receptor beta chains from one sample in a study of OX40 agonist ivuxolimab in advanced cancers. Sequencing used immunoSEQ multiplex PCR; TCRdb keeps in-frame clones, though not all of them. This sample has some 18,000 clones, with roughly 84% found just once. The sample here was CD4+ or CD8+ T cells sorted from blood, taken in a trial of the OX40 agonist ivuxolimab. All receptors come from an adult with an advanced solid tumor such as melanoma, head and neck, liver or kidney cancer. The CDR3 runs from the conserved cysteine through the conserved F or W. Each record gives: clone size, V gene, J gene, D gene, CDR3 DNA, CDR3 protein. A D gene is named only where the DNA matches it firmly. Clone size is stated in some rows and not others, as once, few, many or a class when expanded.

>NA|TRBV18|TRBJ2-7|NA
TGTGCCAGCTCACCAGGGCAGGAGGCCTACGAGCAGTACTTC
CASSPGQEAYEQYF
>NA|TRBV29-1|TRBJ2-3|TRBD2
TGCAGCGTTGAAGATGTGGCGGGAGAAGGGGATACGCAGTATTTT
CSVEDVAGEGDTQYF
>NA|TRBV6-5|TRBJ2-4|NA
TGTGCCAGCAGCTCCGCAAAAAACATTCAGTACTTC
CASSSAKNIQYF
>NA|TRBV28|TRBJ1-5|NA
TGTGCCAGCAGTCCCGCGCTAGGGAGTCAGCCCCAGCATTTT
CASSPALGSQPQHF
>NA|TRBV9|TRBJ2-1|TRBD2
TGTGCCAGCAGCGTCGGACCCCCGGGACTAAGAGTCAATGAGCAGTTCTTC
CASSVGPPGLRVNEQFF
>NA|TRBV5-4|TRBJ1-1|TRBD1
TGTGCCAGCAGCTGGAGGATACAGGGGCCGAACACTGAAGCTTTCTTT
CASSWRIQGPNTEAFF
>NA|TRBV10-2|TRBJ1-1|TRBD1
TGCGCCAGCAGTGAACAGGGGGCCACTGAAGCTTTCTTT
CASSEQGATEAFF
>NA|TRBV19|TRBJ1-1|TRBD1
TGTGCCAGTAGGGCTACAGGGGGACACACTGAAGCTTTCTTT
CASRATGGHTEAFF
>NA|TRBV19|TRBJ2-1|TRBD1
TGTGCCAGTAGTACTGGACAGGGGACCTACAATGAGCAGTTCTTC
CASSTGQGTYNEQFF
>NA|TRBV4-2|TRBJ2-2|TRBD2
TGTGCCAGCAGCCCCCTCGGTGATAGCGGGGGGTCGAACACCGGGGAGCTGTTTTTT
CASSPLGDSGGSNTGELFF
>NA|TRBV4-3|TRBJ2-5|TRBD2
TGCGCCAGCAGCCAAGATCTTCTAGCGGGGGGGCGTGAGACCCAGTACTTC
CASSQDLLAGGRETQYF
>NA|TRBV6-5|TRBJ2-3|NA
TGTGCCAGCAGTTACGCAGTCACAGATACGCAGTATTTT
CASSYAVTDTQYF
>NA|TRBV19|TRBJ1-5|NA
TGTGCCAGTAGTATATATAATCAGCCCCAGCATTTT
CASSIYNQPQHF
>few|TRBV7-9|TRBJ1-2|TRBD1
TGTGCCAGCAGCTTAGGGACCGGGACAGCAAGATGGAGCTACACCTTC
CASSLGTGTARWSYTF
>NA|TRBV4-1|TRBJ2-1|NA
TGCGCCAGCAGCCAAGTCTCACTGTACAATGAGCAGTTCTTC
CASSQVSLYNEQFF
>NA|TRBV6-1|TRBJ2-2|NA
TGTGCCAGCAGCGTTTTCGGCACCGGGGAGCTGTTTTTT
CASSVFGTGELFF
>NA|TRBV7-9|TRBJ2-2|NA
TGTGCCAGCAGCTTAGCCGGGTACCCCGGGGAGCTGTTTTTT
CASSLAGYPGELFF
>NA|TRBV2|TRBJ2-3|TRBD2
TGTGCCAGCAGTGAAACCGCTAGCGGGGGGGACACAGATACGCAGTATTTT
CASSETASGGDTDTQYF
>NA|TRBV28|TRBJ1-5|NA
TGTGCCAGCAGACCAGACAGCTTTTATAGCAATCAGCCCCAGCATTTT
CASRPDSFYSNQPQHF